Below, 9 T cell receptor beta chains from the same sample are listed, as sequenced in a study of T cell changes during pregnancy in multiple sclerosis. Profiled with immunoSEQ multiplex PCR; TCRdb holds only in-frame clones, not every one. The table includes approximately 100,000 clones, around 90% detected once. The source material was peripheral blood, sampled in the second trimester of pregnancy. Source of these receptors: a female donor with multiple sclerosis, enrolled in a pregnancy study.

The J gene is TRBJ1-5, the V gene TRBV6-1, with 12 bases that match TRBD1. The CDR3 consists of 18 residues. V lost 3 bases to trimming and J lost 0 bases; unmatched junction nucleotides: 6. The germline V gene has CDR1 MNHNS and CDR2 SASEGT. DNA for the CDR3: TGTGCCAGCAGTGAGATGGGACAGGGGGCGGGTAGCAATCAGCCCCAGCATTTT. Translating it yields CASSEMGQGAGSNQPQHF.

The gene calls are TRBV18 and TRBJ2-2; 8 positions agree with TRBD1. Per germline, CDR1 KGHSH and CDR2 LQKENI. With V trimmed by 3 bases and J by 0 bases, 3 bases remained unmatched. CDR3 size: 16 residues. CDR3 nucleotide sequence: TGTGCCAGCTCACCGGGGGGACAGGCGAACACCGGGGAGCTGTTTTTT. Its protein is CASSPGGQANTGELFF.

About this clone itself: The germline gene is not matched at one end of the junction; a read error may be the cause. V is TRBV5-4 and J is TRBJ2-5; 9 nucleotides align to TRBD2. Germline V gives CDR1 SGHNT, CDR2 YYREEE (reference sequence). This CDR3 region has 15 residues. The CDR3 region is CAGSPSGGLQETQYF. CDR3 nucleotide sequence: TGTGCCGGCAGCCCAAGCGGGGGGCTTCAAGAGACCCAGTACTTC.

This clone was counted a few times. The chain recombines TRBV30 with TRBJ1-1, with D possibly matching TRBD1 (5 bases). V shed 4 bases and J shed 4 bases, with 13 bases lying between them. This CDR3 is 13 amino acids long. Germline loops: CDR1 GTSNPN, CDR2 SVGIG (reference sequence). The CDR3 here is CAWMGQGVTEAFF. CDR3 in DNA: TGTGCCTGGATGGGGCAGGGCGTCACTGAAGCTTTCTTT. Variable domain in full (rest from reference TRBV30 and TRBJ1-1): SQTIHQWPATLVQPVGSPLSLECTVEGTSNPNLYWYRQAAGRGLQLLFYSVGIGQISSEVPQNLSASRPQDRQFILSSKKLLLSDSGFYLCAWMGQGVTEAFFGQGTRLTVV.

This chain connects TRBV5-1 to TRBJ1-1, with D tentatively TRBD1 (5 bases). The length of the CDR3 is 14 residues. Germline lookup yields CDR1 SGHRS and CDR2 YFSETQ. With 1 base removed from V and 6 bases from J, the gap between germline ends came to 13 bases. CDR3 coding DNA: TGCGCCAGCAGCTTGTCCGACAGTATACCTGAAGCTTTCTTT. It specifies CASSLSDSIPEAFF.

This chain joins TRBV19 and TRBJ2-3; D is ambiguous. From germline, CDR1 is LNHDA and CDR2 SQIVND (reference sequence). The CDR3 sequence is 13 residues long. Trimming pared 3 bases from V and 4 bases from J, leaving 8 bases between. CDR3 in DNA: TGTGCCAGTAGTATCCCTTCCTCAGATACGCAGTATTTT. Its translation is CASSIPSSDTQYF.

This sequence joins TRBV18 and TRBJ1-1, with D possibly matching TRBD1 (6 bases). Germline values: CDR1 KGHSH, CDR2 LQKENI. The V end lost 1 base, the J end lost 4 bases, and 13 bases lay between the germline ends. CDR3 size: 15 residues. The CDR3 nucleotides are TGTGCCAGCTCACCACGATTACAGGGTGGCACTGAAGCTTTCTTT. Protein: CASSPRLQGGTEAFF. Drawing the rest from reference TRBV18 and TRBJ1-1, the complete variable domain is NAGVMQNPRHLVRRRGQEARLRCSPMKGHSHVYWYRQLPEEGLKFMVYLQKENIIDESGMPKERFSAEFPKEGPSILRIQQVVRGDSAAYFCASSPRLQGGTEAFFGQGTRLTVV.

In nucleotides, the CDR3 is TGTGCCAGCTCACCCAGGGGCACTAGCGAAACCAAAAACATTCAGTACTTC. Translation: CASSPRGTSETKNIQYF. The rearrangement joins TRBV18 to TRBJ2-4, with D maybe TRBD2 (7 bases). The CDR3 runs to 17 residues. Germline V gene data show CDR1 as KGHSH and CDR2 as LQKENI. With 3 bases removed from V and 2 bases from J, the gap between germline ends came to 17 bases.

The chain recombines TRBV28 with TRBJ1-5; 7 bases line up with TRBD1. The length of the CDR3 is 16 residues. Unmatched junction bases numbered 15, after V lost 6 bases and J lost 7 bases. The V gene's germline CDR1 is MDHEN and CDR2 SYDVKM. The CDR3 loop is CASSPGAGTDKQPQHF. DNA of the CDR3: TGTGCCAGCAGCCCAGGGGCAGGGACAGACAAGCAGCCCCAGCATTTT.